This is a list of T cell receptor beta chains from one sample in a study of shared clonotypes between healthy human individuals. This table comes from immunoSEQ multiplex PCR, and its TCRdb copy is limited to in-frame clones, with some not included. The repertoire has 2 million to 2.5 million clones, 85% to 95% of them found once; the top ten carry around 1.7%. Input material: naive CD8+ T cells from PBMCs. All receptors derive from a man aged 18 to 29 in good health. Some clones in this sample may be carry-over from other donors' samples. Both conserved end residues are part of each CDR3. The D gene is left open where the match is weak. The size entry is marked missing in some rows and otherwise reads once, few, many or a size class.

cdr3_nt cdr3_aa clone_size v_call d_call j_call
TGTGCCAGCAGCGACATGACAGAAACTAACTATGGCTACACCTTC CASSDMTETNYGYTF . TRBV9 . TRBJ1-2
TGTGCCAGCAGCTCACAGGGGTGGTACACTGAAGCTTTCTTT CASSSQGWYTEAFF . TRBV27 TRBD1 TRBJ1-1
TGTGCCAGCAGTCCCGTGCTGTCCTACGAGCAGTACTTC CASSPVLSYEQYF . TRBV27 . TRBJ2-7
TGTGCCAGTAGTTTTGGGGGGGACACTGAAGCTTTCTTT CASSFGGDTEAFF once TRBV19 . TRBJ1-1
TGTGCCAGCAGCCCGACTTTCACGTATAGCACAGATACGCAGTATTTT CASSPTFTYSTDTQYF . TRBV9 . TRBJ2-3
TGTGCCAGCAGAGGTACAGGGGGCTCTGGAAACACCATATATTTT CASRGTGGSGNTIYF . TRBV7-9 TRBD1 TRBJ1-3
TGTGCCTGGAACACGAAACGGTTACTGAACACTGAAGCTTTCTTT CAWNTKRLLNTEAFF . TRBV30 . TRBJ1-1
TGTGCCAGCAGCTCCTTTCCAGATACGCAGTATTTT CASSSFPDTQYF . TRBV28 . TRBJ2-3
TGTGCCAGCACCCCCACTTATAGCAATCAGCCCCAGCATTTT CASTPTYSNQPQHF few TRBV2 . TRBJ1-5
TGTGCCAGCAGTACAGGGCCCGAGCAGTTCTTC CASSTGPEQFF . TRBV27 . TRBJ2-1
TGTGCCAGCAGCTTAGGGGGAGCCCCGCCTGTTACGCAGTATTTT CASSLGGAPPVTQYF once TRBV7-9 . TRBJ2-3
TGTGCCAGTTCCGCCAGGACAGTCCAAGAGACCCAGTACTTC CASSARTVQETQYF . TRBV19 . TRBJ2-5
TGTGCCAGCAGCACAATCGAACGGGCTCCTTCTTTTAACTATGGCTACACCTTC CASSTIERAPSFNYGYTF . TRBV7-8 . TRBJ1-2
TGTGCCAGCAGCGACTCCGGGACAGGAGTCTATGGCTACACCTTC CASSDSGTGVYGYTF once TRBV9 TRBD1 TRBJ1-2
TGTGCCAGCAGTGAGGGGGCTCTGGCTAGCGGTTACTACGAGCAGTACTTC CASSEGALASGYYEQYF . TRBV2 . TRBJ2-7
TGTGCCAGCAGCCAAGTTCGGACAGGGAAGACCTACGAGCAGTACTTC CASSQVRTGKTYEQYF . TRBV14 TRBD1 TRBJ2-7